What follows are 32 T cell receptor beta chains derived from one specimen sequenced in a study of regulatory T cells in long-lasting Graves disease. Specified time point: persistent/refractory GD, antithyroid drugs over 5 years with positive TRAb. PBMC-extracted RNA yielded the TCR library. Arm-PCR with iRepertoire HTBI primers amplified the CDR3 regions for these TCR beta libraries. TCRdb re-called the multiplex PCR reads through MiXCR, storing one row per CDR3 protein. This sample yields 400,000 or so distinct CDR3 sequences, of which roughly a quarter are seen a single time; about 26% belongs to the top ten. Specimen: peripheral blood mononuclear cells (PBMCs), collected when the disease was refractory, from a patient treated with antithyroid drugs. These receptors were obtained from a female donor with Graves disease.

The table lists this clonotype with many counts. The chain employs TRBV12-3 or TRBV12-4 and TRBJ1-5; 7 bases align to TRBD1. This CDR3 region has 15 residues. Losses at the gene ends were 6 bases for V and 0 bases for J; bases not matched to a gene: 5. The CDR3: CASSKRQGSNQPQHF. The CDR3 region has the DNA TGTGCCAGCAGCAAAAGACAGGGTAGCAATCAGCCCCAGCATTTT.

J is TRBJ1-1 and V is TRBV7-2; 10 bases map to TRBD1. With 5 bases clipped from V and 7 bases from J, the junction kept 10 bases outside the gene matches. The length of the CDR3 is 15 residues. Germline V gene data show CDR1 as SGHTA and CDR2 as FQGNSA. CDR3 loop: CASSVPDRGRVEAFF. The CDR3 DNA follows: TGTGCCAGCAGCGTACCCGACAGGGGGCGGGTTGAAGCTTTCTTT.

The CDR3 sequence is CASSLAGRFYEQYF. The CDR3, as DNA: TGTGCCAGCAGCTTGGCAGGTCGGTTCTACGAGCAGTACTTC. This chain uses TRBV7-2 with TRBJ2-7; D is ambiguous. This CDR3 is 14 amino acids long. Germline V lookup: CDR1 SGHTA, CDR2 FQGNSA. Trimming took 3 bases from V and 3 from J, leaving 12 bases between them.

The chain recombines TRBV20-1 with TRBJ1-6; 7 nucleotides agree with TRBD1. The CDR3 covers 15 residues. Germline values: CDR1 DFQATT, CDR2 SNEGSKA (reference sequence). V was clipped by 2 bases and J by 6 bases; unmatched bases: 7. For the CDR3, the DNA is TGCAGTGCTAGAAACGTCGGGGACAGTAATTCACCCCTCCACTTT. Its translation is CSARNVGDSNSPLHF.

The chain couples TRBV27 to TRBJ2-5, with 13 bases that match TRBD2. Germline V gene lookup returns CDR1 MNHEY and CDR2 SMNVEV (reference sequence). CDR3 length: 20 residues. Losses at the gene ends were 5 bases for V and 4 bases for J; bases not matched to a gene: 19. The CDR3 region is CASSTTFGLAGVSPPETQYF. The DNA for the CDR3 is TGTGCCAGCAGTACAACCTTTGGACTAGCGGGAGTATCGCCCCCAGAGACCCAGTACTTC.

This clonotype was detected a few times. The chain employs TRBV3-1 and TRBJ1-4, with D tentatively TRBD1 (5 bases). The V and J ends lost 5 bases and 8 bases respectively, with 18 bases between them. The CDR3 covers 15 residues. Per germline, CDR1 LGHDT and CDR2 YNNKEL (reference sequence). The CDR3 sequence is CASSYGALREEKLFF. The CDR3 bases are TGTGCCAGCAGCTACGGGGCTCTCCGGGAGGAAAAACTGTTTTTT.

This clonotype was recorded at least ten times. This rearrangement joins TRBV28 to TRBJ1-2; the match to TRBD1 covers 10 bases. Germline V CDR1 and CDR2: MDHEN, SYDVKM. The CDR3 extends over 13 amino acids. With V trimmed by 10 bases and J by 4 bases, 6 bases remained unmatched. The DNA for the CDR3 is TGTGCCACCAGGACAGGGGGGTTCTATGGCTACACCTTC. This gives the protein CATRTGGFYGYTF.

This rearrangement joins TRBV5-1 to TRBJ1-2; 9 bases match TRBD1. Germline assignment: CDR1 SGHRS and CDR2 YFSETQ. Trimming at V came to 5 bases and at J to 5 bases, leaving 10 bases not matched to a gene. The CDR3 length is 15 residues. CDR3 nucleotides: TGCGCCAGCAGACAAACAGGGGGCGCCAGGTATGGCTACACCTTC. As protein: CASRQTGGARYGYTF.

This clonotype showed up many times. V gene TRBV12-3 or TRBV12-4 combines with J gene TRBJ1-5; D perhaps matches TRBD1 (5 bases). V was clipped by 4 bases and J by 4 bases, with 14 bases between them. The CDR3 consists of 15 residues. In DNA, the CDR3 is TGTGCCAGCAGTTATAATTCGGGGGGAAATCAGCCCCAGCATTTT. Its translation: CASSYNSGGNQPQHF.

This clonotype was observed many times. V and J are TRBV6-9 and TRBJ2-2; TRBD2 matches at 9 bases. J lost 0 bases, V lost 4 bases, and 6 bases had no gene match. The CDR3 totals 17 residues. CDR1 is MNHGY and CDR2 is SVAAGI in the germline V gene. CDR3 loop: CASSFTASGTNTGELFF. The CDR3 nucleotides read TGTGCCAGCAGTTTTACGGCTAGCGGGACGAACACCGGGGAGCTGTTTTTT.

The table lists this clonotype with a few counts. The rearrangement links TRBV20-1 to TRBJ2-1; 11 nucleotides align to TRBD2. Germline values: CDR1 DFQATT, CDR2 SNEGSKA (reference sequence). The CDR3 has 16 amino acids. V shed 0 bases, J shed 9 bases, and the junction held 10 bases outside the gene matches. The CDR3, as DNA: TGCAGTGCTAGAGATCGTACTAGCGGGAGTAAGGGTGAGCAGTTCTTC. This translates into CSARDRTSGSKGEQFF.

The V call is TRBV10-3, the J call TRBJ1-5; 7 bases fit TRBD1. The junction had 7 bases not matched to a gene; V was cut back by 0 bases and J by 5 bases. This CDR3 is 16 amino acids long. Germline V gene lookup returns CDR1 ENHRY and CDR2 SYGVKD. The CDR3 sequence is CAISESVQGPYQPQHF. The CDR3 bases are TGTGCCATCAGTGAGTCAGTACAGGGGCCTTATCAGCCCCAGCATTTT.

Turning to this clonotype: Being one base from a much bigger clone, this may be a read error. This sequence joins TRBV6-1 and TRBJ2-5, with a weak D call TRBD1 (6 bases). The V and J ends lost 6 bases and 0 bases respectively, with 32 bases between them. CDR1 and CDR2 from the germline V gene are MNHNS and SASEGT. The CDR3 sequence is 21 residues long. The CDR3: CASSPLRQVPTGKGDQETQYF. The CDR3 DNA reads TGTGCCAGCAGCCCCCTGCGACAGGTTCCAACTGGGAAAGGGGACCAAGAGACCCAGTACTTC.

This chain links TRBV6-4 with TRBJ2-3; 8 bases align to TRBD2. Trimming removed 4 bases from V and 6 bases from J; junction bases left unmatched: 9. Germline V gene lookup returns CDR1 MRHNA and CDR2 SNTAGT. This CDR3 comprises 15 residues. As DNA, the CDR3 is TGTGCCAGCAGTGTGAGAGCGGGAGAATGGGATACGCAGTATTTT. This sequence encodes CASSVRAGEWDTQYF.

The chain couples TRBV6-4 to TRBJ1-2; a weak D match, TRBD1 (5 bases). CDR1 is MRHNA, CDR2 SNTAGT, per germline. Trimming pared 6 bases from V and 6 bases from J, leaving 17 bases between. The CDR3 sequence is 14 residues long. As DNA, the CDR3 is TGTGCCAGCAGAGACAGTAGGGGCGCGGATGGCTACACCTTC. Protein: CASRDSRGADGYTF.

This clonotype showed up just a few times. The genes are TRBV4-1 and TRBJ2-7; D is uncertain. Germline loops: CDR1 MGHRA, CDR2 YSYEKL. Trimming stripped 0 bases from V and 0 bases from J, with 9 bases between. This CDR3 has 15 amino acids. The CDR3 spells CASSQDPTFSYEQYF. CDR3 DNA sequence: TGCGCCAGCAGCCAAGATCCAACCTTCTCCTACGAGCAGTACTTC.

The chain recombines TRBV29-1 with TRBJ1-2; 7 bases match TRBD1. Germline V gives CDR1 SQVTM, CDR2 ANQGSEA. J lost 4 bases, V lost 4 bases, and 6 bases had no gene match. CDR3 length: 13 amino acids. The DNA of the CDR3 is TGCAGCGTTGGGACGACAGGGACCTATGGCTACACCTTC. Encoded protein: CSVGTTGTYGYTF.

Only a few counts were recorded for this clonotype. The rearrangement links TRBV2 to TRBJ2-2; no firm D call. V lost 8 bases to trimming and J lost 3 bases, with 13 bases between them. Germline V CDR1 and CDR2: SNHLY, FYNNEI. This CDR3 is built from 14 residues. Here the CDR3 DNA reads TGTGCCAGCGTTTTACGATGGGACACCGGGGAGCTGTTTTTT. This sequence encodes CASVLRWDTGELFF.

This clonotype was observed at least ten times. V usage is TRBV28 and J usage is TRBJ2-7, with D maybe TRBD2 (6 bases). Trimming pared 6 bases from V and 7 bases from J, leaving 16 bases between. Germline V gives CDR1 MDHEN, CDR2 SYDVKM. CDR3 length: 13 residues. For the CDR3, the DNA is TGTGCCAGCAGAACTACTGTACGGGGGGAGCAGTACTTC. Amino acid sequence: CASRTTVRGEQYF. The complete variable domain, with remaining parts taken from reference TRBV28 and TRBJ2-7, reads DVKVTQSSRYLVKRTGEKVFLECVQDMDHENMFWYRQDPGLGLRLIYFSYDVKMKEKGDIPEGYSVSREKKERFSLILESASTNQTSMYLCASRTTVRGEQYFGPGTRLTVT.

This clonotype was counted many times. The chain has TRBV7-2 and TRBJ1-4; no clear D gene. V lost 1 base to trimming and J lost 7 bases, with 13 bases between them. Germline CDR1 and CDR2: SGHTA and FQGNSA. The length of the CDR3 is 15 residues. CDR3 DNA: TGTGCCAGCAGCTTAGAGGGTTTACGTGGTGAAAAACTGTTTTTT. Protein product: CASSLEGLRGEKLFF.

A few counts support this clonotype. The rearrangement uses TRBV2 and TRBJ2-7; weak D call: TRBD2 (6 bases). The CDR3 sequence is 16 residues long. The germline V gene encodes CDR1 SNHLY and CDR2 FYNNEI. The V end lost 4 bases, the J end lost 0 bases, and 16 bases lay between the germline ends. The CDR3 is CASSGLDSRSSYEQYF. The CDR3 nucleotides are TGTGCCAGCAGTGGACTAGATTCCCGGAGCTCCTACGAGCAGTACTTC.

This clonotype occurred a few times. The chain carries TRBV5-1 and TRBJ2-2; D is perhaps TRBD1 or TRBD2 (5 bases each). Deletions cut 1 base from V and 4 bases from J, with 17 bases between. This CDR3 contains 17 residues. Germline CDR1 and CDR2: SGHRS and YFSETQ. The DNA for the CDR3 is TGCGCCAGCAGCTTGTCTTATGGGGGTAGCGCCACCGGGGAGCTGTTTTTT. This translates into CASSLSYGGSATGELFF.

This sequence joins TRBV11-2 and TRBJ1-3; D is perhaps TRBD1 (5 bases). Germline V lookup: CDR1 SGHAT, CDR2 FQNNGV. The ends were cut back, 6 bases at V and 2 bases at J, with 14 bases in the middle. CDR3 length: 15 residues. CDR3 sequence: CASRPQGGAGNTIYF. CDR3 nucleotide sequence: TGTGCCAGCAGACCCCAGGGAGGCGCTGGAAACACCATATATTTT.

A few counts support this clonotype. V is TRBV5-1 and J is TRBJ1-4; TRBD1 matches at 7 bases. This CDR3 contains 16 residues. Germline lookup yields CDR1 SGHRS and CDR2 YFSETQ. J was trimmed by 0 bases and V by 4 bases; bases with no gene match: 6. CDR3 protein: CASSLGTAATNEKLFF. The CDR3 DNA sequence: TGCGCCAGCAGCCTGGGGACAGCAGCAACTAATGAAAAACTGTTTTTT.

This clonotype was observed many times. The chain uses TRBV5-1 and TRBJ2-6; unclear D gene. The CDR3 is 16 amino acids. Trimming took 0 bases from V and 4 from J, leaving 11 bases between them. Germline V gene lookup returns CDR1 SGHRS and CDR2 YFSETQ. CDR3 region: CASSLVGVRGANVLTF. In DNA form, the CDR3 reads TGCGCCAGCAGCTTGGTCGGAGTAAGAGGGGCCAACGTCCTGACTTTC.

This clonotype was seen a handful of times. This rearrangement joins TRBV29-1 to TRBJ1-1, with D unclear. From germline, CDR1 is SQVTM and CDR2 ANQGSEA. The CDR3 length is 10 residues. The V end lost 7 bases, the J end lost 6 bases, and 9 bases lay between the germline ends. The CDR3: CSGVLAEAFF. CDR3 nucleotide sequence: TGCAGCGGTGTCTTGGCTGAAGCTTTCTTT.

V gene TRBV4-1 combines with J gene TRBJ2-7; D assignment may be TRBD1 or TRBD2 (5 bases each). V was shortened by 4 bases and J by 4 bases, with 17 bases between the two germline ends. In germline, CDR1 is MGHRA, CDR2 YSYEKL. The CDR3 is 15 residues long. The CDR3 sequence is CASSLHLGDLYEQYF. The CDR3 region has the DNA TGCGCCAGCAGCCTCCACCTGGGGGATCTTTACGAGCAGTACTTC.

This clonotype has at least ten counts. This chain joins TRBV19 and TRBJ2-5, with 11 bases matching TRBD1. CDR3 size: 15 residues. Per the germline V gene, CDR1 is LNHDA and CDR2 is SQIVND (reference sequence). Germline trimming cut 5 bases from V and 2 bases from J; bases unmatched to any gene: 4. CDR3 nucleotide sequence: TGTGCCAGTAGTTCGGACAGGGGGCGTCAAGAGACCCAGTACTTC. Its translation is CASSSDRGRQETQYF.

V gene TRBV30 combines with J gene TRBJ1-5; D uncertain. Between the trimmed V and J ends, which lost 1 base and 3 bases, there was a span of 13 bases. Germline V gene lookup returns CDR1 GTSNPN and CDR2 SVGIG (reference sequence). This CDR3 is 15 amino acids long. The CDR3 loop reads CAWSGAGGYNQPQHF. In DNA, the CDR3 is TGTGCCTGGAGTGGGGCAGGAGGGTACAATCAGCCCCAGCATTTT.

This clonotype has a handful of counts. The V gene is TRBV28, the J gene TRBJ2-1; 10 nucleotides agree with TRBD2. V lost 4 bases and J lost 1; bases outside the gene matches: 1. The CDR3 has 15 residues. CDR1 is MDHEN, CDR2 SYDVKM, per germline. CDR3 bases: TGTGCCAGCAGTTCTAGCGGGAGATCCTACAATGAGCAGTTCTTC. Translated, it gives CASSSSGRSYNEQFF.

This clonotype was seen ten or more times. The chain uses TRBV7-9 and TRBJ2-7; TRBD2 matches at 11 bases. Unmatched junction bases numbered 6, after V lost 3 bases and J lost 5 bases. The CDR3 has 15 residues. Germline loops: CDR1 SEHNR, CDR2 FQNEAQ (reference sequence). CDR3 region: CASSLMGLAENEQYF. The CDR3 DNA is TGTGCCAGCAGCTTGATGGGACTAGCGGAGAACGAGCAGTACTTC.

The sample holds a few counts of this clonotype. This chain uses TRBV28 with TRBJ1-2; 9 bases are shared with TRBD1. This CDR3 is built from 16 residues. With V trimmed by 5 bases and J by 0 bases, 7 bases remained unmatched. Per the germline V gene, CDR1 is MDHEN and CDR2 is SYDVKM. CDR3 nucleotide sequence: TGTGCCAGCAGTCCGCAAGGGACAGGGCCTAACTATGGCTACACCTTC. It specifies CASSPQGTGPNYGYTF.